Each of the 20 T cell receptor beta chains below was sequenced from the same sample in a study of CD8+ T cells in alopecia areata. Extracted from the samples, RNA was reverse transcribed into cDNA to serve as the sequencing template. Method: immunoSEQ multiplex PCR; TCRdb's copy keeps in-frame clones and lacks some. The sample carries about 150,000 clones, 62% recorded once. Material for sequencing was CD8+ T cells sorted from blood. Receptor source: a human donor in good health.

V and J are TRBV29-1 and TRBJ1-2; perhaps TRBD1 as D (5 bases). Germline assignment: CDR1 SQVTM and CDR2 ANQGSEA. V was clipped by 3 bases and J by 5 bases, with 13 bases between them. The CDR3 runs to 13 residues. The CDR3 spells CSVEENGGYGYTF. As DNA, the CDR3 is TGCAGCGTTGAGGAAAATGGGGGGTATGGCTACACCTTC.

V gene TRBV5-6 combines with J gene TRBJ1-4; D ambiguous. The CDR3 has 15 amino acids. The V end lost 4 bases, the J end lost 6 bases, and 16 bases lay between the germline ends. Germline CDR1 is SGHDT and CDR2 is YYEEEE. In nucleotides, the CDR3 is TGTGCCAGCAGCCAGGAAGTACCCGGCCATGAAAAACTGTTTTTT. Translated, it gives CASSQEVPGHEKLFF.

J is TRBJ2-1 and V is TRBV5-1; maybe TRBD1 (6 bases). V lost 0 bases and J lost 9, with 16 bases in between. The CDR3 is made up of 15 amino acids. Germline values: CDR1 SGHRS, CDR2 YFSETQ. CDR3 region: CASSLETRGTAEQFF. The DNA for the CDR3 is TGCGCCAGCAGCTTGGAAACTAGGGGGACGGCTGAGCAGTTCTTC.

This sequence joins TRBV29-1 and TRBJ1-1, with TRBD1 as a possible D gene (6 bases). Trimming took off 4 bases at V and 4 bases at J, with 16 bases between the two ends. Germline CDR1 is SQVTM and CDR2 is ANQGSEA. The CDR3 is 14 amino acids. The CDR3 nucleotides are TGCAGCGTTGGTAAGGACAGTTTGATCACTGAAGCTTTCTTT. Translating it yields CSVGKDSLITEAFF.

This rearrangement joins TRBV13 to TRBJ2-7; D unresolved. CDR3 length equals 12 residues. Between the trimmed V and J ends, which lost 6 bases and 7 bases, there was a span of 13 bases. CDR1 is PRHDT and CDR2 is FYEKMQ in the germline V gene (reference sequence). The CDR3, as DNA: TGTGCCAGCAGATCGGGCCTAGGAGAGCAGTACTTC. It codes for CASRSGLGEQYF.

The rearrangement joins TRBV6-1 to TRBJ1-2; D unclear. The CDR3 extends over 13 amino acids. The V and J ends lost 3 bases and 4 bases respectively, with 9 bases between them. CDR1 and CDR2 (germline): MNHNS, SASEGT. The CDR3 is CASSEVTSYGYTF. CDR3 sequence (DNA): TGTGCCAGCAGTGAGGTCACCTCCTATGGCTACACCTTC.

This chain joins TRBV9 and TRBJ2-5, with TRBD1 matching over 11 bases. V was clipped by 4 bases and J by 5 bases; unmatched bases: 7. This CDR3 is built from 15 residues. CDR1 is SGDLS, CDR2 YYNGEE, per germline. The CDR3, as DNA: TGTGCCAGCAGCTCGCGGACAGGGGGCGAGGAGACCCAGTACTTC. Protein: CASSSRTGGEETQYF.

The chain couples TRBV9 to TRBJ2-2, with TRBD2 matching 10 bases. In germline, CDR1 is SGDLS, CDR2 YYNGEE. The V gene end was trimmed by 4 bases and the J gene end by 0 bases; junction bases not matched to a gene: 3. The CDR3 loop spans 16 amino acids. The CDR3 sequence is CASSLGTSANTGELFF. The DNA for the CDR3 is TGTGCCAGCAGCCTCGGGACTAGCGCGAACACCGGGGAGCTGTTTTTT. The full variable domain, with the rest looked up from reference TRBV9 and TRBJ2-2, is DSGVTQTPKHLITATGQRVTLRCSPRSGDLSVYWYQQSLDQGLQFLIQYYNGEERAKGNILERFSAQQFPDLHSELNLSSLELGDSALYFCASSLGTSANTGELFFGEGSRLTVL.

This chain's CDR3 is CASSLAGTGSLESKNIQYF. The DNA of the CDR3 is TGTGCCAGCAGCTTAGCGGGGACTGGCTCCTTGGAGTCCAAAAACATTCAGTACTTC. The rearrangement joins TRBV7-2 to TRBJ2-4, with TRBD2 as a possible D gene (6 bases). V was trimmed by 0 bases and J by 2 bases, leaving 20 bases between them. The CDR3 has 19 residues. Germline lookup yields CDR1 SGHTA and CDR2 FQGNSA.

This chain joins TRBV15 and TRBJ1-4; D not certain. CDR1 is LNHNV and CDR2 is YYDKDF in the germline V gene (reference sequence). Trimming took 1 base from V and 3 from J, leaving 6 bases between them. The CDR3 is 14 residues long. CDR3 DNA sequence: TGTGCCACCAGCAGAGTGAGGTCTAATGAAAAACTGTTTTTT. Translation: CATSRVRSNEKLFF. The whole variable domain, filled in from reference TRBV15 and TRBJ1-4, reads DAMVIQNPRYQVTQFGKPVTLSCSQTLNHNVMYWYQQKSSQAPKLLFHYYDKDFNNEADTPDNFQSRRPNTSFCFLDIRSPGLGDTAMYLCATSRVRSNEKLFFGSGTQLSVL.

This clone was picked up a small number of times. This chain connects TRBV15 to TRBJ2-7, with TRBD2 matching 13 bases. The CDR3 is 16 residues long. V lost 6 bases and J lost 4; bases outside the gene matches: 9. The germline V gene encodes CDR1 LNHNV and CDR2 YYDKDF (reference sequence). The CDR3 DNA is TGTGCCACCAGACGTACGGGACTAGCGGGAAGGTACGAGCAGTACTTC. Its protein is CATRRTGLAGRYEQYF.

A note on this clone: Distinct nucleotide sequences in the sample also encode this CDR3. The CDR3 region has the DNA TGTGCCAGCAGCTTAGAAGGCCTCTACGAGCAGTACTTC. It specifies CASSLEGLYEQYF. The chain combines TRBV7-9 with TRBJ2-7; D is unresolved. The CDR3 contains 13 residues. CDR1 is SEHNR, CDR2 FQNEAQ, per germline (reference sequence). V lost 1 base and J lost 3, with 7 bases in between.

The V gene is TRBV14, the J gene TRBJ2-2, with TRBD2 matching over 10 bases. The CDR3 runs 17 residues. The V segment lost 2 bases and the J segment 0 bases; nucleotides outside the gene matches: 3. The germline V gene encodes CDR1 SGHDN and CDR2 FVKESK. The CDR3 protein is CASSQYGLAANTGELFF. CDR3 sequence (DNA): TGTGCCAGCAGCCAATACGGACTAGCGGCGAACACCGGGGAGCTGTTTTTT.

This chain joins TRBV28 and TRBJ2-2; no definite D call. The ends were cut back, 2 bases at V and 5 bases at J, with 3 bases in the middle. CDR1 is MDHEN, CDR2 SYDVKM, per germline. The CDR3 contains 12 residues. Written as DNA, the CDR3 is TGTGCCAGCAGTTTAGGGACCGGGGAGCTGTTTTTT. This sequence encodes CASSLGTGELFF.

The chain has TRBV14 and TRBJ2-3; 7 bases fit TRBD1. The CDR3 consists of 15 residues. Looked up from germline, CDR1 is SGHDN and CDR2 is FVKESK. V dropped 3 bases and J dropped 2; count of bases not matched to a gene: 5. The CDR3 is CASSQGQTLTDTQYF. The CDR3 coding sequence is TGTGCCAGCAGCCAGGGACAGACCCTCACAGATACGCAGTATTTT.

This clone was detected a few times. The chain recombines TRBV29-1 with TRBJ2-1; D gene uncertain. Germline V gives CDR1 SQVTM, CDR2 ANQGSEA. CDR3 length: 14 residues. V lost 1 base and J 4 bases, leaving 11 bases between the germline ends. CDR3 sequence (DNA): TGCAGCGTTGAAGTGCGGTCCCTTTACAATGAGCAGTTCTTC. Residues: CSVEVRSLYNEQFF.

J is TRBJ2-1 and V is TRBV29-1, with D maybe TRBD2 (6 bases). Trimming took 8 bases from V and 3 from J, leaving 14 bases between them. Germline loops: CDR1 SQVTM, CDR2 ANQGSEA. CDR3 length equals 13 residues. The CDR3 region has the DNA TGCAGCTTAATAGCGGAAAACTACAATGAGCAGTTCTTC. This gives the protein CSLIAENYNEQFF.

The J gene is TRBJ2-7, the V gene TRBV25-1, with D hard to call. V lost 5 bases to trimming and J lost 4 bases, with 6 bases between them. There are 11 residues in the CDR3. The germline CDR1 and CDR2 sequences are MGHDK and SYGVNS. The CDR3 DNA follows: TGTGCCAGCAGTAATGCGTACGAGCAGTACTTC. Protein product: CASSNAYEQYF.

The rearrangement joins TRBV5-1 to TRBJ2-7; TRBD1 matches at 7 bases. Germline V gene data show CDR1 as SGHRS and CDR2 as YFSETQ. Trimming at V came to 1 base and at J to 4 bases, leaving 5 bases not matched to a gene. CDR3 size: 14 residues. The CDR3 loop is CASSLSGTDYEQYF. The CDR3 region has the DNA TGCGCCAGCAGCTTGTCGGGGACAGATTACGAGCAGTACTTC. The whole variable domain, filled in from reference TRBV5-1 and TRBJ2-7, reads KAGVTQTPRYLIKTRGQQVTLSCSPISGHRSVSWYQQTPGQGLQFLFEYFSETQRNKGNFPGRFSGRQFSNSRSEMNVSTLELGDSALYLCASSLSGTDYEQYFGPGTRLTVT.

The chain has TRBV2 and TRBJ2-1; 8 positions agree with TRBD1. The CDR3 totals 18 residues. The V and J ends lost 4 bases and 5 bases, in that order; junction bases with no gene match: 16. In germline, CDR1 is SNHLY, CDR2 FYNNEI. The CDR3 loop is CASSAAVGQGRLDNEQFF. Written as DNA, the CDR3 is TGTGCCAGCAGTGCGGCCGTCGGACAGGGTCGGTTAGACAATGAGCAGTTCTTC.